This T cell receptor beta chain was captured by sequencing in a study of T cell repertoires in cytomegalovirus infection. In this sample, this clonotype turned up many times. Its specificity is unknown. Overall study findings and caveats: In two of eight donors, the top clonotype was HLA-C-restricted CMV-specific.

One entry per CDR3 protein, called by TCRdb with MiXCR from the reads. In the table there are 170,000 or so distinct CDR3 sequences, around 15% of which are singletons. V dropped 3 bases and J dropped 6; count of bases not matched to a gene: 6. This CDR3 comprises 15 residues. The germline V gene encodes CDR1 SGHRS and CDR2 YFSETQ. This receptor was identified in a human donor in good health (CMV status not recorded). Some clones in this sample may be carry-over from other donors' samples. V gene TRBV5-1 combines with J gene TRBJ2-1; 10 positions agree with TRBD1. Specimen: PBMCs. In DNA, the CDR3 is TGCGCCAGCAGCTGGGGGGGGGACAGGGGCAATGAGCAGTTCTTC. Translated: CASSWGGDRGNEQFF. The full variable domain, with the rest looked up from reference TRBV5-1 and TRBJ2-1, is KAGVTQTPRYLIKTRGQQVTLSCSPISGHRSVSWYQQTPGQGLQFLFEYFSETQRNKGNFPGRFSGRQFSNSRSEMNVSTLELGDSALYLCASSWGGDRGNEQFFGPGTRLTVL.